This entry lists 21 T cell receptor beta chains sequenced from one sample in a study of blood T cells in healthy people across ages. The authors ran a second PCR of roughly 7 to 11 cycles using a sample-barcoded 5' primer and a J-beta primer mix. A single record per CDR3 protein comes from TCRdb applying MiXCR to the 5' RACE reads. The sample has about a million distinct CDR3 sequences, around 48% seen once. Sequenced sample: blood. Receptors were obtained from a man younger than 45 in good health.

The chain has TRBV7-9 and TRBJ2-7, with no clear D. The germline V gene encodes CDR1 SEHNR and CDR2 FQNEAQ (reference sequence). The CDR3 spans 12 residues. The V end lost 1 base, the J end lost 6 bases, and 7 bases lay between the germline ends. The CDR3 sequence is CASSLVGLEQYF. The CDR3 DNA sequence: TGTGCCAGCAGCTTAGTAGGGCTCGAGCAGTACTTC.

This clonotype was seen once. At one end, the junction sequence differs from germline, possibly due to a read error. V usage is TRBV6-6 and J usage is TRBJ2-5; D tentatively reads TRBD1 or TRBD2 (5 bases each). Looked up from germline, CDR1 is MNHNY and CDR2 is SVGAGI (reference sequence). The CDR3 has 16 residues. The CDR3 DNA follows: TGTGCCAGCAGTGGTCAAATGGGGGTGTACCAAGAGACCCGGTACTTC. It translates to CASSGQMGVYQETRYF.

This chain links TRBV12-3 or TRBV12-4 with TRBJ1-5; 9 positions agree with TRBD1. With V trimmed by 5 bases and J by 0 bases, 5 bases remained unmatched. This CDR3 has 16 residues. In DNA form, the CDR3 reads TGTGCCAGCAGTCCAGGGACAGGGATTAGCAATCAGCCCCAGCATTTT. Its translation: CASSPGTGISNQPQHF.

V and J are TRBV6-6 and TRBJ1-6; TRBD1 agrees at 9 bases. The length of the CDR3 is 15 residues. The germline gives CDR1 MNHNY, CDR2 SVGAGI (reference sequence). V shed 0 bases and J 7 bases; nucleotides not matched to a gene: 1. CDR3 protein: CASSYSTGGNSPLHF. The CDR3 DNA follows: TGTGCCAGCAGTTACTCGACAGGGGGAAATTCACCCCTCCACTTT.

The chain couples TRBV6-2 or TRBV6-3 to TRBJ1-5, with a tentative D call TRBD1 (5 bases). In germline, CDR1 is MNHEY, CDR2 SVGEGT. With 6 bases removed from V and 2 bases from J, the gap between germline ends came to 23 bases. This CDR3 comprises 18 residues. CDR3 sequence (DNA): TGTGCCAGCAGGGAGATCCCATCAGGGACGGAGGGCAATCAGCCCCAGCATTTT. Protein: CASREIPSGTEGNQPQHF.

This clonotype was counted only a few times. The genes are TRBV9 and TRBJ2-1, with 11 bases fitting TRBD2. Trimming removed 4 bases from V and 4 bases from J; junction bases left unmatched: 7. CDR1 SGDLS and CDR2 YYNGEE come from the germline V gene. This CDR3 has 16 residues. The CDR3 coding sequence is TGTGCCAGCAGCATTCTAGCGGGGGGCGGATACAATGAGCAGTTCTTC. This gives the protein CASSILAGGGYNEQFF. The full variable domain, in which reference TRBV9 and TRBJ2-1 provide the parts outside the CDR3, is DSGVTQTPKHLITATGQRVTLRCSPRSGDLSVYWYQQSLDQGLQFLIQYYNGEERAKGNILERFSAQQFPDLHSELNLSSLELGDSALYFCASSILAGGGYNEQFFGPGTRLTVL.

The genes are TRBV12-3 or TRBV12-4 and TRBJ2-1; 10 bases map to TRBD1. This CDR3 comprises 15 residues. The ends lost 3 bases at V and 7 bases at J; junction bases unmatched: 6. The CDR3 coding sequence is TGTGCCAGCAGTTTCCGGACAGGGGGGATAAATGAGCAGTTCTTC. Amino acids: CASSFRTGGINEQFF.

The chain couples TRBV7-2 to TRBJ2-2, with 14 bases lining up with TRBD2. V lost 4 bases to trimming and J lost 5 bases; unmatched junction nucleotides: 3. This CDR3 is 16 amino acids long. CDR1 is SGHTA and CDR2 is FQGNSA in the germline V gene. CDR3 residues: CASSSRTSGGTGELFF. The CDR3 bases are TGTGCCAGCAGCTCCCGGACTAGCGGGGGGACCGGGGAGCTGTTTTTT.

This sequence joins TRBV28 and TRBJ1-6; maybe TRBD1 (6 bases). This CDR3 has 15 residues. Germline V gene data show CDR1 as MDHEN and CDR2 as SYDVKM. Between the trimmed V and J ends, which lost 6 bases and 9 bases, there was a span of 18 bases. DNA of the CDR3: TGTGCCAGCAGCCGCGTCGGGGGGGCAAGTTCACCCCTCCACTTT. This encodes CASSRVGGASSPLHF.

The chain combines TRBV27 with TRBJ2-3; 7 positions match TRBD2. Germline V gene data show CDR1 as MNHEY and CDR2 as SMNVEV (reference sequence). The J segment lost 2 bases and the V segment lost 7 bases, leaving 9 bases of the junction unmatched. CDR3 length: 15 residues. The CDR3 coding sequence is TGTGCCAGCATCTCCGGGACTACACACACAGATACGCAGTATTTT. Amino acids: CASISGTTHTDTQYF.

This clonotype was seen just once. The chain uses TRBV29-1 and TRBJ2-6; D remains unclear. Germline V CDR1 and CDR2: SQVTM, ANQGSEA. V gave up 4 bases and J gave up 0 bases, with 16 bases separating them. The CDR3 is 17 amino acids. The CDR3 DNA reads TGCAGCGTTGTCGTCGTACCTTCGCTCTCTGGGGCCAACGTCCTGACTTTC. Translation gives CSVVVVPSLSGANVLTF.

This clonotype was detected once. The CDR3, as DNA: TGTGCCAGCAGCTTAGGAGCAGGGGCAGTAGAAAAACTGTTTTTT. Translated: CASSLGAGAVEKLFF. The rearrangement joins TRBV7-2 to TRBJ1-4; tentatively, D is TRBD1 (6 bases). Looked up from germline, CDR1 is SGHTA and CDR2 is FQGNSA. The CDR3 extends over 15 amino acids. V dropped 1 base and J dropped 8 bases, with 14 bases sitting between them.

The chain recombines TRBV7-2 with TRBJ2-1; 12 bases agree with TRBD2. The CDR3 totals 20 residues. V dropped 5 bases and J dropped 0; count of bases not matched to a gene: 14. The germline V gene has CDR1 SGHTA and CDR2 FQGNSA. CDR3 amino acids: CASSKPGTSGRISSYNEQFF. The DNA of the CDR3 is TGTGCCAGCAGCAAGCCCGGGACTAGCGGGCGCATTAGCTCCTACAATGAGCAGTTCTTC.

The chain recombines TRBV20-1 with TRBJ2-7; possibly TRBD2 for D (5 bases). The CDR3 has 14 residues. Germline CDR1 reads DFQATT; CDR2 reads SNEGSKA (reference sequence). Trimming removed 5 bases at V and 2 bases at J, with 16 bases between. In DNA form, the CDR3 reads TGCAGTGCTCACAGAGGGATCAGCCCCTACGAGCAGTACTTC. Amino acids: CSAHRGISPYEQYF.

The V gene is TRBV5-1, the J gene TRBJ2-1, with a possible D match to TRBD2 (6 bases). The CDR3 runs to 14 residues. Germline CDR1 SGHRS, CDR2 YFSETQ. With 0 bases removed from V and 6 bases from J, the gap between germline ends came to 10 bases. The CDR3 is CASSLEGGPNEQFF. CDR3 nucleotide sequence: TGCGCCAGCAGCTTGGAGGGAGGCCCCAATGAGCAGTTCTTC.

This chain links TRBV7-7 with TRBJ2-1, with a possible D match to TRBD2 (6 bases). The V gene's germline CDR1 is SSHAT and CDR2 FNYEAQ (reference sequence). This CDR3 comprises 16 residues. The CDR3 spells CASAPSAEGIYNEQFF. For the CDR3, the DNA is TGTGCTAGCGCGCCATCCGCGGAGGGCATCTACAATGAGCAGTTCTTC. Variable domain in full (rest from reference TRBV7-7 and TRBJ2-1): GAGVSQSPRYKVTKRGQDVTLRCDPISSHATLYWYQQALGQGPEFLTYFNYEAQPDKSGLPSDRFSAERPEGSISTLTIQRTEQRDSAMYRCASAPSAEGIYNEQFFGPGTRLTVL.

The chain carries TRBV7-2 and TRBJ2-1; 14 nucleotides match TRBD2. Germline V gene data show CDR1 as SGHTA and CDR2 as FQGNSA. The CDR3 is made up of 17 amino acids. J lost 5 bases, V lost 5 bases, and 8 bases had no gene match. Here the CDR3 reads CASSVGLAGGRNNEQFF. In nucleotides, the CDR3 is TGTGCCAGCAGCGTCGGACTAGCGGGGGGAAGAAACAATGAGCAGTTCTTC.

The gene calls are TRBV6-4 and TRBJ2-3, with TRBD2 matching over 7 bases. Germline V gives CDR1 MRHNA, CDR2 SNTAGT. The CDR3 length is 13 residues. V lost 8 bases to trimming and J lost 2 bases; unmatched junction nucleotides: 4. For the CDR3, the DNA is TGTGCCAGCTGGGGGGGGTCCACAGATACGCAGTATTTT. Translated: CASWGGSTDTQYF.

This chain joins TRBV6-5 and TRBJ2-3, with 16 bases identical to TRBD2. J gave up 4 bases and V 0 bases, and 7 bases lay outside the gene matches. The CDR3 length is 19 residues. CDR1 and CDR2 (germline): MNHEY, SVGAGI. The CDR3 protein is CASSYSRPGTSGGADTQYF. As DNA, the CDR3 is TGTGCCAGCAGTTACTCCCGACCGGGGACTAGCGGGGGGGCAGATACGCAGTATTTT.

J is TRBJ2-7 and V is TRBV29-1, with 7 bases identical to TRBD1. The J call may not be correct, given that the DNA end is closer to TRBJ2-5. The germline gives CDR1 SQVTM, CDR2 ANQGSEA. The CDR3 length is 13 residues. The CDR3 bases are TGCAGCGTACCGGGACAGAATGAAGAGACCCAGTACTTC. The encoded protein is CSVPGQNEETQYF.

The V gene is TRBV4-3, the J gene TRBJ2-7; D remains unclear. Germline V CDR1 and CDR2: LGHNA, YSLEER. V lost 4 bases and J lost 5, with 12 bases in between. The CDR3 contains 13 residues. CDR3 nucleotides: TGCGCCAGCAGCCCAACATACAGCCACGAGCAGTACTTC. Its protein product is CASSPTYSHEQYF.